This TCR beta chain is from a study of cytomegalovirus exposure and HLA in healthy donors. Study-level points and caveats: The later analysis indicated that the majority of CMV-associated TCR beta chains appeared HLA-restricted. Altogether, 160 or so TCR beta chains were recorded as cytomegalovirus-associated. Earlier results showed most TCR beta V segments being productive about 87% or about 30% of the time.

About this clone: Antigen unknown.

The germline V gene encodes CDR1 SGHVS and CDR2 FQNEAQ. Trimming cost V 1 base and J 0 bases; bases outside gene matches: 8. CDR3 length equals 19 residues. The PCR ran on 60 Vbeta and 13 Jbeta primers. Assay used: immunoSEQ multiplex PCR; TCRdb lists only in-frame clones, some missing. The table records more than 150,000 clones, around 80% of them present only once. Specimen: PBMCs. The TCR sequence derives from a woman between 25 and 40 years old in good health and CMV-seronegative. This chain links TRBV7-8 with TRBJ1-6, with 8 bases identical to TRBD1. In nucleotides, the CDR3 is TGTGCCAGCAGCTTAGGCGGACAGGGACTGAGCTCCTATAATTCACCCCTCCACTTT. It is translated as CASSLGGQGLSSYNSPLHF.